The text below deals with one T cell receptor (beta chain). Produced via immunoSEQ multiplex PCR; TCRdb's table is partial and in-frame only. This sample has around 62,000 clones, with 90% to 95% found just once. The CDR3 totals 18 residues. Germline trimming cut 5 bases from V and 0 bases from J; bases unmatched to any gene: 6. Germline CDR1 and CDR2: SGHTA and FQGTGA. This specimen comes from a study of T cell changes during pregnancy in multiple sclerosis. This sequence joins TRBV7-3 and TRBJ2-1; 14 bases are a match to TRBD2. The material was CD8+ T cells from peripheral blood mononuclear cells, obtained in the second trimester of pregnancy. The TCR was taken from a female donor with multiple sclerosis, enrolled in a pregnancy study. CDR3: CASSPGLAGGRSYNEQFF. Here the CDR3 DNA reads TGTGCCAGCAGCCCAGGACTAGCGGGAGGCCGCTCCTACAATGAGCAGTTCTTC.